The 11 T cell receptor beta chains given below trace back to one sample, sequenced in a study of cytomegalovirus exposure and HLA in healthy donors. PCR involved 60 Vbeta and 13 Jbeta primers. The data were produced by immunoSEQ multiplex PCR, yet TCRdb's version contains in-frame clones alone and is incomplete. The sample has roughly 190,000 clones, more than 85% seen once. Sequenced sample: PBMCs. These receptors came from a young woman in good health and CMV-seronegative.

The chain couples TRBV6-5 to TRBJ1-2; TRBD1 agrees at 11 bases. J was trimmed by 4 bases and V by 0 bases; bases with no gene match: 4. The CDR3 consists of 16 residues. The V gene's germline CDR1 is MNHEY and CDR2 SVGAGI. The CDR3 is CASSYSGDRGAYGYTF. The CDR3 bases are TGTGCCAGCAGTTACTCAGGGGACAGGGGGGCCTATGGCTACACCTTC.

This sequence joins TRBV5-6 and TRBJ1-5, with D possibly matching TRBD1 (6 bases). This CDR3 contains 15 residues. The V and J ends lost 4 bases and 9 bases respectively, with 20 bases between them. The germline V gene has CDR1 SGHDT and CDR2 YYEEEE. Written as DNA, the CDR3 is TGTGCCAGCAGCCGATCCTCCAGGGGCACGGGGCCCCAGCATTTT. Translating gives CASSRSSRGTGPQHF.

The chain employs TRBV2 and TRBJ2-5; 10 bases match TRBD2. V gave up 2 bases and J gave up 4 bases; unmatched junction bases: 4. Per germline, CDR1 SNHLY and CDR2 FYNNEI. This CDR3 spans 15 amino acids. The CDR3 coding sequence is TGTGCCAGCAGTGAACTAGCGGGAGAATTAGAGACCCAGTACTTC. Translating it yields CASSELAGELETQYF. The variable domain in full, completed from reference TRBV2 and TRBJ2-5, reads EPEVTQTPSHQVTQMGQEVILRCVPISNHLYFYWYRQILGQKVEFLVSFYNNEISEKSEIFDDQFSVERPDGSNFTLKIRSTKLEDSAMYFCASSELAGELETQYFGPGTRLLVL.

This clone was detected only once. The chain employs TRBV7-6 and TRBJ1-3, with D possibly matching TRBD1 (6 bases). Germline-derived CDR1 and CDR2 are SGHVS and FNYEAQ. CDR3 length: 17 residues. V was trimmed by 3 bases and J by 4 bases, leaving 19 bases between them. The CDR3 sequence is CASSFGGLRDSGNTIYF. The CDR3 DNA follows: TGTGCCAGCAGCTTCGGGGGGCTACGGGACTCCGGAAACACCATATATTTT.

The J gene is TRBJ1-1, the V gene TRBV6-5; perhaps TRBD1 as D (6 bases). CDR1 is MNHEY, CDR2 SVGAGI, per germline. This CDR3 has 15 amino acids. Trimming cost V 2 bases and J 5 bases, with 15 bases left between them. The CDR3 sequence is CASSYPSTGKTEAFF. The CDR3, as DNA: TGTGCCAGCAGTTACCCCAGTACAGGGAAGACTGAAGCTTTCTTT.

CDR3 in amino acids: CASSPRPGLAGSTDTQYF. The CDR3 nucleotides are TGTGCCAGCAGCCCTAGACCGGGACTAGCGGGCAGCACAGATACGCAGTATTTT. The chain employs TRBV11-3 and TRBJ2-3; 12 bases match TRBD2. Losses at the gene ends were 5 bases for V and 0 bases for J; bases not matched to a gene: 9. The CDR3 loop spans 18 amino acids. CDR1 is SGHNT and CDR2 is YENEEA in the germline V gene. The variable domain in full, completed from reference TRBV11-3 and TRBJ2-3, reads EAGVVQSPRYKIIEKKQPVAFWCNPISGHNTLYWYLQNLGQGPELLIRYENEEAVDDSQLPKDRFSAERLKGVDSTLKIQPAELGDSAVYLCASSPRPGLAGSTDTQYFGPGTRLTVL.

This chain uses TRBV11-3 with TRBJ2-5, with 7 bases that match TRBD1. The J call may be faulty, since TRBJ2-7 better matches the DNA end. The V gene's germline CDR1 is SGHNT and CDR2 YENEEA. The length of the CDR3 is 17 residues. CDR3 amino acids: CASSSSGWDSSSYEQYF. The CDR3 DNA reads TGTGCCAGCAGCTCCTCGGGTTGGGACAGCAGCTCCTACGAGCAGTACTTC.

The chain uses TRBV13 and TRBJ1-4; 8 bases align to TRBD1. This CDR3 spans 15 amino acids. CDR1 is PRHDT, CDR2 FYEKMQ, per germline (reference sequence). The junction had 8 bases not matched to a gene; V was cut back by 4 bases and J by 7 bases. The CDR3 loop reads CASSSQGTGPEKLFF. Here the CDR3 DNA reads TGTGCCAGCAGCTCCCAGGGGACAGGACCTGAAAAACTGTTTTTT. The whole variable domain, filled in from reference TRBV13 and TRBJ1-4, reads AAGVIQSPRHLIKEKRETATLKCYPIPRHDTVYWYQQGPGQDPQFLISFYEKMQSDKGSIPDRFSAQQFSDYHSELNMSSLELGDSALYFCASSSQGTGPEKLFFGSGTQLSVL.

This rearrangement joins TRBV5-1 to TRBJ1-1; 7 nucleotides line up with TRBD1. The V segment lost 4 bases and the J segment 3 bases; nucleotides outside the gene matches: 9. Germline assignment: CDR1 SGHRS and CDR2 YFSETQ. The CDR3 contains 15 residues. The CDR3 nucleotides are TGCGCCAGCAGCCGGAACCCTCAGGGGGACACTGAAGCTTTCTTT. As protein: CASSRNPQGDTEAFF.

This chain uses TRBV5-6 with TRBJ2-4; 9 nucleotides align to TRBD1. This CDR3 contains 14 residues. The ends lost 4 bases at V and 7 bases at J; junction bases unmatched: 6. Per germline, CDR1 SGHDT and CDR2 YYEEEE. The CDR3 nucleotides read TGTGCCAGCAGCCGCCGGGACAGGGTTAACATTCAGTACTTC. Protein: CASSRRDRVNIQYF.

This chain links TRBV30 with TRBJ2-7; D not certain. The V gene's germline CDR1 is GTSNPN and CDR2 SVGIG (reference sequence). This CDR3 region has 17 residues. The V end lost 4 bases, the J end lost 1 base, and 23 bases lay between the germline ends. CDR3 nucleotides: TGTGCCTGGAAGGAGCCCCGAGGAGCCCTCTTTTCCTACGAGCAGTACTTC. It yields the protein CAWKEPRGALFSYEQYF. The whole variable domain, filled in from reference TRBV30 and TRBJ2-7, reads SQTIHQWPATLVQPVGSPLSLECTVEGTSNPNLYWYRQAAGRGLQLLFYSVGIGQISSEVPQNLSASRPQDRQFILSSKKLLLSDSGFYLCAWKEPRGALFSYEQYFGPGTRLTVT.